What follows are 6 T cell receptor beta chains derived from one specimen sequenced in a study of cytomegalovirus exposure and HLA in healthy donors. Both 60 Vbeta primers and 13 Jbeta primers went into the PCR. Assay: immunoSEQ multiplex PCR; the TCRdb copy retains only in-frame clones and omits some. The sample consists of 150,000 or so clones, roughly 80% of them appearing once. The material sequenced was PBMCs. The receptors come from a woman between 18 and 30 years old in good health and CMV-seropositive.

The chain joins TRBV13 to TRBJ2-7; perhaps TRBD1 as D (7 bases). Germline values: CDR1 PRHDT, CDR2 FYEKMQ (reference sequence). This CDR3 spans 14 amino acids. Trimming pared 3 bases from V and 3 bases from J, leaving 12 bases between. Written as DNA, the CDR3 is TGTGCCAGCAGCTTCGGGACAGCGGGCTACGAGCAGTACTTC. This sequence encodes CASSFGTAGYEQYF.

V and J are TRBV7-8 and TRBJ2-1; TRBD1 matches 7 bases. J lost 8 bases, V lost 5 bases, and 9 bases had no gene match. This CDR3 is 14 amino acids long. Germline V gene data show CDR1 as SGHVS and CDR2 as FQNEAQ. CDR3 in amino acids: CASSKRQGVDEQFF. The CDR3 nucleotides read TGTGCCAGCAGCAAACGACAGGGAGTGGATGAGCAGTTCTTC. The full variable domain, rest sourced from reference TRBV7-8 and TRBJ2-1, is GAGVSQSPRYKVAKRGQDVALRCDPISGHVSLFWYQQALGQGPEFLTYFQNEAQLDKSGLPSDRFFAERPEGSVSTLKIQRTQQEDSAVYLCASSKRQGVDEQFFGPGTRLTVL.

The CDR3 loop reads CASSQDYTLWTSGGAYEQYF. The CDR3 nucleotides read TGCGCCAGCAGCCAAGACTACACTTTGTGGACTAGCGGGGGGGCTTACGAGCAGTACTTC. This chain links TRBV4-1 with TRBJ2-7; TRBD2 matches at 15 bases. Germline V gene data show CDR1 as MGHRA and CDR2 as YSYEKL. Unmatched junction bases numbered 13, after V lost 0 bases and J lost 4 bases. The CDR3 is made up of 20 amino acids.

The chain links TRBV18 to TRBJ2-7, with D maybe TRBD1 (5 bases). Germline V gene data show CDR1 as KGHSH and CDR2 as LQKENI. This CDR3 contains 15 residues. Trimming took off 4 bases at V and 2 bases at J, with 15 bases between the two ends. CDR3 DNA: TGTGCCAGCTCACTAGACAGAGGACAAACCTACGAGCAGTACTTC. Encoded protein: CASSLDRGQTYEQYF. Variable domain in full (rest from reference TRBV18 and TRBJ2-7): NAGVMQNPRHLVRRRGQEARLRCSPMKGHSHVYWYRQLPEEGLKFMVYLQKENIIDESGMPKERFSAEFPKEGPSILRIQQVVRGDSAAYFCASSLDRGQTYEQYFGPGTRLTVT.

The chain employs TRBV29-1 and TRBJ1-1, with D possibly being TRBD1 (6 bases). The CDR3 spans 11 residues. CDR1 SQVTM and CDR2 ANQGSEA come from the germline V gene. V was trimmed by 3 bases and J by 6 bases, leaving 8 bases between them. The CDR3 bases are TGCAGCGTTGACAGGGGCGCTGAAGCTTTCTTT. It codes for CSVDRGAEAFF.

V and J are TRBV6-4 and TRBJ2-1; 16 nucleotides align to TRBD2. With V trimmed by 0 bases and J by 9 bases, 2 bases remained unmatched. There are 16 residues in the CDR3. CDR1 and CDR2 from the germline V gene are MRHNA and SNTAGT. CDR3 residues: CASSDSGTSGGGEQFF. CDR3 DNA: TGTGCCAGCAGTGACTCGGGGACTAGCGGGGGGGGTGAGCAGTTCTTC.